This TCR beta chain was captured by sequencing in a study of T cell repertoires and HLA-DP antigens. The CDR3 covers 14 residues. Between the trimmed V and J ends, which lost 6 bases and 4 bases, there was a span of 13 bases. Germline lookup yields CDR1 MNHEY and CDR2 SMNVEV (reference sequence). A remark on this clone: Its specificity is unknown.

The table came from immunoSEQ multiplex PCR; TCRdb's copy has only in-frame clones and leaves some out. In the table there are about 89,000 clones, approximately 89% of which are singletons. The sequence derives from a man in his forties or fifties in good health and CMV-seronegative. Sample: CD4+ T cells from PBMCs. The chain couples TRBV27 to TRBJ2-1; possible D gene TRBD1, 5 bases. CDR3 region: CASRRDQGYNEQFF. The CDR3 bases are TGTGCCAGCAGGAGAGATCAGGGTTACAATGAGCAGTTCTTC.